This entry lists 10 T cell receptor beta chains sequenced from one sample in a study of T cell responses to AZD1222 COVID-19 vaccine. Data came from immunoSEQ multiplex PCR; TCRdb stores just in-frame clones and leaves some out. Among approximately 140,000 clones listed, over 90% were seen once. The sample here was peripheral blood, taken on day 0 of AZD1222 vaccination. These receptors all stem from an adult in good health.

This chain joins TRBV14 and TRBJ1-5; the match to TRBD1 covers 7 bases. Germline values: CDR1 SGHDN, CDR2 FVKESK. V was pared by 3 bases and J by 4 bases, with 6 bases of the junction left unmatched. The CDR3 extends over 15 amino acids. CDR3 bases: TGTGCCAGCAGCCAGGGTGGACAGGCTAATCAGCCCCAGCATTTT. Translating it yields CASSQGGQANQPQHF.

This clone has just a few counts. The CDR3 DNA reads TGTGCCAGCAGTTTTGAAGGGGGCGCGTATGGCTACACCTTC. It encodes CASSFEGGAYGYTF. The V gene is TRBV28, the J gene TRBJ1-2, with 7 bases identical to TRBD1. This CDR3 has 14 residues. Germline CDR1 and CDR2: MDHEN and SYDVKM. Losses at the gene ends were 3 bases for V and 5 bases for J; bases not matched to a gene: 6.

The chain recombines TRBV30 with TRBJ2-7; 11 bases map to TRBD2. The CDR3 length is 14 residues. The trim removed 4 bases at V and 5 bases at J, leaving 7 bases unmatched. CDR1 and CDR2 (germline): GTSNPN, SVGIG (reference sequence). As DNA, the CDR3 is TGTGCCTGGATGAGGACTAGCGGGTTTGACGAGCAGTACTTC. It encodes CAWMRTSGFDEQYF.

This clone showed up just once. This rearrangement joins TRBV5-1 to TRBJ2-2; no clear D. The CDR3 is made up of 13 amino acids. Germline values: CDR1 SGHRS, CDR2 YFSETQ. V was pared by 0 bases and J by 8 bases, with 8 bases between. The CDR3 nucleotides read TGCGCCAGCAGCTTGGACGGGTTGGGGGAGCTGTTTTTT. Translation gives CASSLDGLGELFF.

The V call is TRBV29-1, the J call TRBJ1-1; D possibly corresponds to TRBD1 (5 bases). The CDR3 length is 14 residues. Germline V gene data show CDR1 as SQVTM and CDR2 as ANQGSEA. V was trimmed by 4 bases and J by 5 bases, leaving 17 bases between them. The CDR3 coding sequence is TGCAGCGTTGGCCTTTTTGGGGCTTTGACTGAAGCTTTCTTT. It translates to CSVGLFGALTEAFF.

The chain has TRBV6-6 and TRBJ1-2, with D unresolved. Trimming shortened V by 3 bases and J by 7 bases, and 15 bases separated the two germline ends. The CDR3 extends over 14 amino acids. Germline values: CDR1 MNHNY, CDR2 SVGAGI (reference sequence). The DNA for the CDR3 is TGTGCCAGCAGTTATGTACAGTCCCGTTCTGGCTACACCTTC. Residues: CASSYVQSRSGYTF.

The chain uses TRBV12-3 or TRBV12-4 and TRBJ1-1, with no clear D. Trimming pared 5 bases from V and 4 bases from J, leaving 11 bases between. The CDR3 is 13 residues long. The CDR3: CASSPDRGTEAFF. The CDR3 nucleotides read TGTGCCAGCAGTCCGGACCGCGGCACTGAAGCTTTCTTT.

V is TRBV5-4 and J is TRBJ2-7; D gene ambiguous. V was shortened by 2 bases and J by 4 bases, with 10 bases between the two germline ends. Germline V gives CDR1 SGHNT, CDR2 YYREEE (reference sequence). The CDR3 runs to 13 residues. CDR3 loop: CASSLGPGYEQYF. CDR3 bases: TGTGCCAGCAGCTTAGGGCCCGGGTACGAGCAGTACTTC.

This sequence joins TRBV10-3 and TRBJ1-2; no clear D gene. V was shortened by 0 bases and J by 4 bases, with 9 bases between the two germline ends. Per germline, CDR1 ENHRY and CDR2 SYGVKD. The CDR3 sequence is 14 residues long. Written as DNA, the CDR3 is TGTGCCATCAGTGAGTCTTTGGGTGTCTATGGCTACACCTTC. Residues: CAISESLGVYGYTF.

V is TRBV4-1 and J is TRBJ1-5, with 10 bases fitting TRBD1. The germline CDR1 and CDR2 sequences are MGHRA and YSYEKL. The CDR3 covers 16 residues. J gave up 4 bases and V 1 base, and 4 bases lay outside the gene matches. CDR3 protein: CASSQGDRGGNQPQHF. In DNA, the CDR3 is TGCGCCAGCAGCCAAGGGGACAGGGGTGGTAATCAGCCCCAGCATTTT.